This TCR beta chain originates from a study of blood T cells in healthy people across ages. This CDR3 contains 13 residues. Trimming shortened V by 3 bases and J by 2 bases, and 7 bases separated the two germline ends. The germline V gene encodes CDR1 KGHSH and CDR2 LQKENI. The use of a sample-barcoded 5' primer and a J-beta primer mix characterized a second PCR of roughly 7 to 11 cycles. TCRdb independently ran MiXCR on the 5' RACE reads; one entry per CDR3 protein. Altogether about 680,000 distinct CDR3 sequences are present, about half being singletons, with the ten largest covering approximately 32%. Study-level points and caveats: Donor CMV status, an unknown factor, possibly confounded changes in expanded clonotypes.

This clonotype has only a few counts. Its antigen is currently unknown. Sequencing input: blood. The receptor was derived from a woman in her sixties in good health. V usage is TRBV18 and J usage is TRBJ2-5; no clear D gene. CDR3 DNA sequence: TGTGCCAGCTCACCCCCGGCTCAAGAGACCCAGTACTTC. Translation gives CASSPPAQETQYF.